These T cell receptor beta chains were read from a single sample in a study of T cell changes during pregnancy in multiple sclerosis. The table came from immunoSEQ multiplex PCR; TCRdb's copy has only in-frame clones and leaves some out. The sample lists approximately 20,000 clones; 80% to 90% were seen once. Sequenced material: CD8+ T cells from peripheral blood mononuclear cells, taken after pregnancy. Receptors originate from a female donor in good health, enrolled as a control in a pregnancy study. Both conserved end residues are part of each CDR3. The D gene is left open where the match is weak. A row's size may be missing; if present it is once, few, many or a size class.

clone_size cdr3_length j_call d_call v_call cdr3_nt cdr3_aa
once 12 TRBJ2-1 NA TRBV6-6 TGTGCCAGCAGTTCACTGGACAATGAGCAGTTCTTC CASSSLDNEQFF
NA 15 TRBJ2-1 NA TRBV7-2 TGTGCCAGCAGCCAGGGACTGACGTCCTACAATGAGCAGTTCTTC CASSQGLTSYNEQFF
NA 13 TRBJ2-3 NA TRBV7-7 TGTGCTAGCGGAGAGGGATACACAGATACGCAGTATTTT CASGEGYTDTQYF
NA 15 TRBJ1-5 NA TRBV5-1 TGCGCCAGCAGCACGTTGGGGGGTGCCAATCAGCCCCAGCATTTT CASSTLGGANQPQHF
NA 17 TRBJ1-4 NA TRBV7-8 TGTGCCAGCAGCTTAGCGCTTGACTGGCCAGCTAATGAAAAACTGTTTTTT CASSLALDWPANEKLFF
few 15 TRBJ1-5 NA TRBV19 TGTGCCAGTAGTATAGATCGGGATGGCAATCAGCCCCAGCATTTT CASSIDRDGNQPQHF
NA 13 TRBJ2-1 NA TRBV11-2 TGTGCCAGCAGTTATGACCCGGGGAATGAGCAGTTCTTC CASSYDPGNEQFF
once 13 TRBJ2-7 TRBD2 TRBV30 TGTGCCTGGGGACTAGCGGGGGTATACGAGCAGTACTTC CAWGLAGVYEQYF
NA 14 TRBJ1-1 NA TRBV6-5 TGTGCCAGCAGTTATTTCACGACAGACACTGAAGCTTTCTTT CASSYFTTDTEAFF
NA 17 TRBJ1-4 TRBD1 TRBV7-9 TGTGCCAGCAGCTTAGCCGTTTCGGGACAGGGGAATGAAAAACTGTTTTTT CASSLAVSGQGNEKLFF
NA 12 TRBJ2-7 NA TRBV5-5 TGTGCCAGCAGCTCAGACTCCTACGAGCAGTACTTC CASSSDSYEQYF
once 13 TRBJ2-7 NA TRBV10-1 TGCGCCAGCAGTGAACAGGCAGCCTACGAGCAGTACTTC CASSEQAAYEQYF
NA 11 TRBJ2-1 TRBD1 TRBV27 TGTGCCAGCAGTTCCGGGACAGGGCAGTTCTTC CASSSGTGQFF
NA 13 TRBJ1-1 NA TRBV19 TGTGCCAGTAGTATAGGTCGGGGCACTGAAGCTTTCTTT CASSIGRGTEAFF
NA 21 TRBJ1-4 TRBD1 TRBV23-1 TGCGCCAGCAGTCAACAAGGACAGGGGGGTCACAGGGTTGCAACTAATGAAAAACTGTTTTTT CASSQQGQGGHRVATNEKLFF
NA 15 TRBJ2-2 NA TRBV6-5 TGTGCCAGCAGTTACTCTTCAGAAGACACCGGGGAGCTGTTTTTT CASSYSSEDTGELFF
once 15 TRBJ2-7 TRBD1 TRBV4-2 TGTGCCAGCAGCCAGTCAATCGGGACAGGGGCCGAGCAGTACTTC CASSQSIGTGAEQYF
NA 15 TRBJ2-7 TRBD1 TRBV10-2 TGCGCCAGCAGTGCCAACAGGGGGCGCGGGTCCGAGCAGTACTTC CASSANRGRGSEQYF
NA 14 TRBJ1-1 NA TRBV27 TGTGCCAGCAGTTCCCTCAGTGTATCAGCTGAAGCTTTCTTT CASSSLSVSAEAFF
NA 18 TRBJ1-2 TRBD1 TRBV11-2 TGTGCCAGCAGCTTAGATAGGAAGGACAGGCACCTCAACTATGGCTACACCTTC CASSLDRKDRHLNYGYTF
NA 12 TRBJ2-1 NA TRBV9 TGTGCCAGCAGCGTGGGGAGGAATGAGCAGTTCTTC CASSVGRNEQFF
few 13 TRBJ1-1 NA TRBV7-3 TGTGCCAGCAGCCTAACGTGGGGCGCTGAAGCTTTCTTT CASSLTWGAEAFF
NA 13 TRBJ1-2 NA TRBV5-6 TGTGCCAGCAGCTTGAGAGGGATTAACGGCTACACCTTC CASSLRGINGYTF
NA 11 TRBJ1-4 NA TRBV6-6 TGTGCCAGCCATCGAGAGGAAAAACTGTTTTTT CASHREEKLFF
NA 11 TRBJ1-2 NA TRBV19 TGTGCCACCCAGGGGACATATGGCTACACCTTC CATQGTYGYTF
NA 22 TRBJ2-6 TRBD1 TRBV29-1 TGCAGCGTTGAAGAACTTCCCCGTATCGGGACAGGGTTGGACTCTGGGGCCAACGTCCTGACTTTC CSVEELPRIGTGLDSGANVLTF
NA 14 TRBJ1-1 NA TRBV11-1 TGTGCCAGCAGCCCCGGACAGATGAACACTGAAGCTTTCTTT CASSPGQMNTEAFF
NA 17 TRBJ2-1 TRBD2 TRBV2 TGTGCCAGCAGTGCCTCCCGTTCAAGCGGGATTTACAATGAGCAGTTCTTC CASSASRSSGIYNEQFF
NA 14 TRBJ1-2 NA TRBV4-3 TGCGCCAGCAGCCAAGACAGGGCGGACTATGGCTACACCTTC CASSQDRADYGYTF
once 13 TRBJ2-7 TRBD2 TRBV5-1 TGCGCCAGCAGCTTGGACAGCGGGGACGAGCAGTACTTC CASSLDSGDEQYF
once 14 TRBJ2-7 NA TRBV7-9 TGTGCCAGCAGCTTCGCTCCGAGCTCCTACGAGCAGTACTTC CASSFAPSSYEQYF
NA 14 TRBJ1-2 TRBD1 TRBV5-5 TGTGCCAGCAGCGGGTTCGACAGGGCTTATGGCTACACCTTC CASSGFDRAYGYTF
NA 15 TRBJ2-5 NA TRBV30 TGTGCCTGGAGTGCCGGGAGCGATCTCGGAGAGACCCAGTACTTC CAWSAGSDLGETQYF
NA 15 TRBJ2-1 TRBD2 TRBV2 TGTGCCAGCAGTGCCGCTAGCGGGGGGGCCGATGAGCAGTTCTTC CASSAASGGADEQFF
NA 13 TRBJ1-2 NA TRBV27 TGTGCCAGCAGTTTAGATCCACGGAGGGGCTACACCTTC CASSLDPRRGYTF
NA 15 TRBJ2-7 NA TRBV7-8 TGTGCCAGCAGCTTATTCGACAGGAACTCCTACGAGCAGTACTTC CASSLFDRNSYEQYF
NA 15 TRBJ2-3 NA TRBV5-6 TGTGCCAGCAGCGAGTCGAGGGATAACACAGATACGCAGTATTTT CASSESRDNTDTQYF
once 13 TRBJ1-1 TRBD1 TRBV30 TGTGCCTGGTCGACAGGGGCGAACACTGAAGCTTTCTTT CAWSTGANTEAFF
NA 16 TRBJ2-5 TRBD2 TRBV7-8 TGTGCCAGCAGCTGGACTAGCGGGGTTGATCAAGAGACCCAGTACTTC CASSWTSGVDQETQYF
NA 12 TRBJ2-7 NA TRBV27 TGTGCCAGCAGCGGGATTACCTACGAGCAGTACTTC CASSGITYEQYF
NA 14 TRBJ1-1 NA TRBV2 TGTGCCAGCAGTGACGGAAGCACTGGGAGTGAAGCTTTCTTT CASSDGSTGSEAFF
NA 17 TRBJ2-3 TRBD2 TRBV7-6 TGTGCCAGCAGGGGGACTAGCGGGGTAGGGAGCACAGATACGCAGTATTTT CASRGTSGVGSTDTQYF
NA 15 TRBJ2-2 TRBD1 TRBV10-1 TGCGCCAGCAAGATTGGACAGGGAGGAACCGGGGAGCTGTTTTTT CASKIGQGGTGELFF
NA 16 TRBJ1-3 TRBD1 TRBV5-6 TGTGCCAGCAGCTCCCCGACAGGGGGTTATGGAAACACCATATATTTT CASSSPTGGYGNTIYF
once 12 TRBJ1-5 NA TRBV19 TGTGCCAGTAGTGGGCAAGGACAGCCCCAGCATTTT CASSGQGQPQHF
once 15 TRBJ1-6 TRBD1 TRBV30 TGTGCCTGGAAAACAGGGGATTTGAATAATTCACCCCTCCACTTT CAWKTGDLNNSPLHF
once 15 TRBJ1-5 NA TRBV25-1 TGTGCCAGCAGTGGGGCAGGGGAGATGAATCAGCCCCAGCATTTT CASSGAGEMNQPQHF
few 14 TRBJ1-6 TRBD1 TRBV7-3 TGTGCCAGCAGCGGACAGGGCGGGAATTCACCCCTCCACTTT CASSGQGGNSPLHF
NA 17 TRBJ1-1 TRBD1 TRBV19 TGTGCCAGTAGCGTCCGGACAGGGGTAGCGGGGAACACTGAAGCTTTCTTT CASSVRTGVAGNTEAFF
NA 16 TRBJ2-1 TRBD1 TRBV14 TGTGCCAGCAGCCAAGAAGAACAGGGGTTTTATGGTGAGCAGTTCTTC CASSQEEQGFYGEQFF
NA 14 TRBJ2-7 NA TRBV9 TGTGCCAGCAGCGTAGCCCCCCTCGGGAACGAGCAGTACTTC CASSVAPLGNEQYF
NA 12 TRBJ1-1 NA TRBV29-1 TGCAGCGTTAGATACGGGAACACTGAAGCTTTCTTT CSVRYGNTEAFF
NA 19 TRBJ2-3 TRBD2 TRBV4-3 TGCGCCAGCAGCCAAGTTACGACGGGGGGGCAAGGTGGTACAGATACGCAGTATTTT CASSQVTTGGQGGTDTQYF
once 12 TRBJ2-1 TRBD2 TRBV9 TGTGCCAGCAGCGACGGGGGGGGTGAGCAGTTCTTC CASSDGGGEQFF